Presented here are 10 T cell receptor beta chains from one specimen sequenced in a study of identical twins. Using its own MiXCR run on the 5' RACE reads, TCRdb lists one record per CDR3 protein. Here the sample spans hundreds of thousands of distinct CDR3 sequences, roughly 18% being singletons. Another study also made use of these data, one on T cells expressing NK-cell markers.

Sample: PBMCs. These TCRs come from a woman aged 18-29 years in good health.

J is TRBJ1-4 and V is TRBV20-1; D is unclear. The CDR3 is 16 residues long. V lost 5 bases and J 7 bases, leaving 23 bases between the germline ends. Germline V gives CDR1 DFQATT, CDR2 SNEGSKA (reference sequence). CDR3: CSASYGYLGRSEKLFF. The DNA of the CDR3 is TGCAGTGCTTCATATGGCTACTTAGGGAGGAGTGAAAAACTGTTTTTT.

The chain is built from TRBV29-1 and TRBJ1-3, with a weak D call TRBD1 (5 bases). Germline CDR1 SQVTM, CDR2 ANQGSEA. This CDR3 is built from 13 residues. The V end was cut by 6 bases, the J end by 8 bases, with 17 bases between. The CDR3 here is CSVDLGGLDTIYF. CDR3 nucleotide sequence: TGCAGCGTGGATCTGGGGGGTTTGGACACCATATATTTT.

This clonotype showed up just a few times. V usage is TRBV12-5 and J usage is TRBJ2-2; possibly TRBD1 for D (5 bases). Trimming pared 6 bases from V and 7 bases from J, leaving 12 bases between. CDR1 is LGHNT, CDR2 FRNRAP, per germline. The CDR3 spans 13 residues. The CDR3 DNA is TGTGCTAGTGGGCCTCAGGGTGTCGGGGAGCTGTTTTTT. Translation gives CASGPQGVGELFF.

This clonotype was counted a single time. The chain joins TRBV20-1 to TRBJ2-5; 8 positions agree with TRBD1. The CDR3 sequence is 14 residues long. J was trimmed by 4 bases and V by 7 bases; bases with no gene match: 11. CDR1 and CDR2 (germline): DFQATT, SNEGSKA (reference sequence). The CDR3 DNA follows: TGCAGTGTTTCTCCCAGGGGGCGCCCAGAGACCCAGTACTTC. Residues: CSVSPRGRPETQYF.

The rearrangement uses TRBV10-3 and TRBJ1-2; TRBD1 agrees at 7 bases. CDR3 length: 14 residues. Trimming removed 7 bases from V and 5 bases from J; junction bases left unmatched: 10. Per germline, CDR1 ENHRY and CDR2 SYGVKD. CDR3 bases: TGTGCCATCACTGAAGACAGGGATGGATATGGCTACACCTTC. Its translation: CAITEDRDGYGYTF.

This clonotype was counted a few times. The chain links TRBV20-1 to TRBJ1-4, with TRBD1 matching 7 bases. The trim removed 4 bases at V and 6 bases at J, leaving 5 bases unmatched. This CDR3 spans 13 amino acids. CDR1 is DFQATT and CDR2 is SNEGSKA in the germline V gene (reference sequence). As DNA, the CDR3 is TGCAGTGCTATACAGGGGCAGTATGAAAAACTGTTTTTT. It translates to CSAIQGQYEKLFF.

In this sample, this clonotype turned up a few times. The V call is TRBV20-1, the J call TRBJ2-3; D is undetermined. The V gene's germline CDR1 is DFQATT and CDR2 SNEGSKA (reference sequence). V lost 5 bases and J lost 5, with 11 bases in between. The CDR3 sequence is 12 residues long. CDR3: CSALPAEDTQYF. CDR3 nucleotide sequence: TGCAGTGCTCTCCCCGCCGAAGATACGCAGTATTTT.

This rearrangement joins TRBV7-6 to TRBJ2-3; 11 nucleotides agree with TRBD2. Germline V gene data show CDR1 as SGHVS and CDR2 as FNYEAQ. CDR3 length: 17 residues. Trimming at V came to 0 bases and at J to 4 bases, leaving 6 bases not matched to a gene. The CDR3 DNA follows: TGTGCCAGCAGCTTAGCCATAGGACTAGCGGGCCCAGATACGCAGTATTTT. Its protein product is CASSLAIGLAGPDTQYF.

This clonotype occurred a few times. This sequence joins TRBV7-2 and TRBJ2-3; 7 bases are a match to TRBD2. Trimming took 0 bases from V and 1 from J; bases not matched to a gene: 7. The length of the CDR3 is 17 residues. Germline CDR1 is SGHTA and CDR2 is FQGNSA. The CDR3, as DNA: TGTGCCAGCAGCTTAGCGCTGTTAGCGGGCCGCACAGATACGCAGTATTTT. Translating it yields CASSLALLAGRTDTQYF.

This chain connects TRBV5-5 to TRBJ1-1; D remains ambiguous. Germline V gene sequence: CDR1 SGHKS, CDR2 YYEKEE (reference sequence). This CDR3 contains 14 residues. V was shortened by 5 bases and J by 0 bases, with 11 bases between the two germline ends. DNA for the CDR3: TGTGCCAGCAGTTACGCCGCCCTGAACACTGAAGCTTTCTTT. Translated: CASSYAALNTEAFF. The complete variable domain, with remaining parts taken from reference TRBV5-5 and TRBJ1-1, reads DAGVTQSPTHLIKTRGQQVTLRCSPISGHKSVSWYQQVLGQGPQFIFQYYEKEERGRGNFPDRFSARQFPNYSSELNVNALLLGDSALYLCASSYAALNTEAFFGQGTRLTVV.